These T cell receptor beta chains were read from a single sample in a study of T cells expressing NK-cell markers. After re-calling the 5' RACE reads, TCRdb lists one entry per CDR3 protein, DNA absent. Its listing shows hundreds of thousands of distinct CDR3 sequences. Sequenced input: blood T cells: a sorted CD56 or NKG2C T cell subset, CD4+ or CD8+ T cells, or bulk PBMC T cells (not recorded which). The receptors originated from a man aged 18 to 35 in good health. CDR3s include the opening cysteine and the closing phenylalanine or tryptophan.

TRBJ1-2 | TRBV7-9 | CASSETGNGLKGYTF
TRBJ1-2 | TRBV4-1 | CASSQGSGNYGYTF
TRBJ2-3 | TRBV24-1 | CATSDSTSGKITDTQYF
TRBJ2-1 | TRBV9 | CASSVWGSFGNEQFF
TRBJ2-7 | TRBV15 | CATSREGAAQGGQYF
TRBJ1-1 | TRBV20-1 | CSAMGLRNTEAFF
TRBJ2-5 | TRBV28 | CASNSDRVRETQYF
TRBJ2-3 | TRBV29-1 | CSVEIISGRAIDVYRRDTQYF
TRBJ2-3 | TRBV7-6 | CASSTGDRAYTDTQYF
TRBJ1-2 | TRBV20-1 | CSARVIGSGHNNYGYTF
TRBJ2-1 | TRBV28 | CASSGGASGIWVRDEQFF
TRBJ2-5 | TRBV28 | CASSEIGQPQETQYF
TRBJ2-3 | TRBV5-1 | CASSTLDRGTDTQYF
TRBJ1-3 | TRBV5-6 | CASSPLNGQALSGNTIYF
TRBJ2-1 | TRBV6-1 | CASTSGGRNYNEQFF
TRBJ1-5 | TRBV11-2 | CASSPNPSADQPQHF
TRBJ2-2 | TRBV7-6 | CASSYLGQPNTGELFF
TRBJ2-5 | TRBV4-1 | CASSQVVAGVQETQYF
TRBJ2-3 | TRBV9 | CASSVATSGTSDTQYF
TRBJ2-7 | TRBV9 | CASSAQGLPGYEQYF
TRBJ2-3 | TRBV11-2 | CASSLEWLETGTDTQYF
TRBJ2-7 | TRBV6-2/TRBV6-3 | CASSYLSPGDEQYF
TRBJ2-1 | TRBV5-1 | CASSLAKTSGKQFF
TRBJ1-3 | TRBV10-3 | CAIRESSGNTIYF
TRBJ2-1 | TRBV29-1 | CSVDQIAGVLAEQFF
TRBJ2-7 | TRBV7-8 | CASSLAGLAGELRPYEQYF